This T cell receptor (beta chain) was sequenced during a study of shared T cell receptors in the human thymus. Germline V gene data show CDR1 as SGHRS and CDR2 as YFSETQ. This CDR3 has 15 residues. V shed 3 bases and J 1 base; nucleotides not matched to a gene: 4. The data were produced by immunoSEQ multiplex PCR, yet TCRdb's version contains in-frame clones alone and is incomplete. The sample yields hundreds of thousands of clones, 70% to 80% seen once. These data were also filed under a second study, of human thymus T cells.

Sequencing was done on a sample of thymocytes. This chain uses TRBV5-1 with TRBJ1-1; 9 nucleotides match TRBD1. The receptor was isolated from a boy in the first two years of life with a congenital heart defect. CDR3 nucleotide sequence: TGCGCCAGCAGCTGGGACAGGGTGACGAACACTGAAGCTTTCTTT. This codes for CASSWDRVTNTEAFF.